A single sample is the source of the 4 T cell receptor beta chains below, sequenced in a study of T cells after yellow fever vaccination. Using its own MiXCR run on the 5' RACE reads, TCRdb lists one record per CDR3 protein. The sample has around 550,000 distinct CDR3 sequences, around 21% seen once. The sequencing used PBMCs, collected 15 days after the yellow fever booster vaccination. These receptors came from a man younger than 45 who received the YFV17D yellow fever vaccine.

This clonotype was seen more than once but under ten times. The rearrangement links TRBV12-3 or TRBV12-4 to TRBJ2-7, with 10 bases aligning to TRBD2. The CDR3 runs to 15 residues. V gave up 3 bases and J gave up 2 bases; unmatched junction bases: 4. The CDR3 DNA reads as TGTGCCAGCAGTTTCACACTAGCGGGGACCTACGAGCAGTACTTC. Amino acids: CASSFTLAGTYEQYF.

The V gene is TRBV7-2, the J gene TRBJ2-7; D might be TRBD2 (5 bases). V dropped 3 bases and J dropped 3 bases, with 15 bases sitting between them. The germline V gene encodes CDR1 SGHTA and CDR2 FQGNSA. The length of the CDR3 is 15 residues. Written as DNA, the CDR3 is TGTGCCAGCAGCTTTGGCCTGGGAGTTGACTACGAGCAGTACTTC. Encoded protein: CASSFGLGVDYEQYF.

The chain carries TRBV30 and TRBJ2-6; D unresolved. Germline V gene data show CDR1 as GTSNPN and CDR2 as SVGIG (reference sequence). This CDR3 contains 12 residues. Trimming cost V 2 bases and J 2 bases, with 1 base left between them. As DNA, the CDR3 is TGTGCCTGGAGTCCTGGGGCCAACGTCCTGACTTTC. Translation: CAWSPGANVLTF. Supplemented by reference TRBV30 and TRBJ2-6, the full variable domain reads SQTIHQWPATLVQPVGSPLSLECTVEGTSNPNLYWYRQAAGRGLQLLFYSVGIGQISSEVPQNLSASRPQDRQFILSSKKLLLSDSGFYLCAWSPGANVLTFGAGSRLTVL.

V gene TRBV7-9 combines with J gene TRBJ2-5, with 12 positions matching TRBD1. Germline-derived CDR1 and CDR2 are SEHNR and FQNEAQ (reference sequence). This CDR3 is built from 16 residues. J was trimmed by 2 bases and V by 4 bases; bases with no gene match: 5. CDR3 nucleotides: TGTGCCAGCAGCTCCCGGGACAGGGGGCAACAAGAGACCCAGTACTTC. It specifies CASSSRDRGQQETQYF.